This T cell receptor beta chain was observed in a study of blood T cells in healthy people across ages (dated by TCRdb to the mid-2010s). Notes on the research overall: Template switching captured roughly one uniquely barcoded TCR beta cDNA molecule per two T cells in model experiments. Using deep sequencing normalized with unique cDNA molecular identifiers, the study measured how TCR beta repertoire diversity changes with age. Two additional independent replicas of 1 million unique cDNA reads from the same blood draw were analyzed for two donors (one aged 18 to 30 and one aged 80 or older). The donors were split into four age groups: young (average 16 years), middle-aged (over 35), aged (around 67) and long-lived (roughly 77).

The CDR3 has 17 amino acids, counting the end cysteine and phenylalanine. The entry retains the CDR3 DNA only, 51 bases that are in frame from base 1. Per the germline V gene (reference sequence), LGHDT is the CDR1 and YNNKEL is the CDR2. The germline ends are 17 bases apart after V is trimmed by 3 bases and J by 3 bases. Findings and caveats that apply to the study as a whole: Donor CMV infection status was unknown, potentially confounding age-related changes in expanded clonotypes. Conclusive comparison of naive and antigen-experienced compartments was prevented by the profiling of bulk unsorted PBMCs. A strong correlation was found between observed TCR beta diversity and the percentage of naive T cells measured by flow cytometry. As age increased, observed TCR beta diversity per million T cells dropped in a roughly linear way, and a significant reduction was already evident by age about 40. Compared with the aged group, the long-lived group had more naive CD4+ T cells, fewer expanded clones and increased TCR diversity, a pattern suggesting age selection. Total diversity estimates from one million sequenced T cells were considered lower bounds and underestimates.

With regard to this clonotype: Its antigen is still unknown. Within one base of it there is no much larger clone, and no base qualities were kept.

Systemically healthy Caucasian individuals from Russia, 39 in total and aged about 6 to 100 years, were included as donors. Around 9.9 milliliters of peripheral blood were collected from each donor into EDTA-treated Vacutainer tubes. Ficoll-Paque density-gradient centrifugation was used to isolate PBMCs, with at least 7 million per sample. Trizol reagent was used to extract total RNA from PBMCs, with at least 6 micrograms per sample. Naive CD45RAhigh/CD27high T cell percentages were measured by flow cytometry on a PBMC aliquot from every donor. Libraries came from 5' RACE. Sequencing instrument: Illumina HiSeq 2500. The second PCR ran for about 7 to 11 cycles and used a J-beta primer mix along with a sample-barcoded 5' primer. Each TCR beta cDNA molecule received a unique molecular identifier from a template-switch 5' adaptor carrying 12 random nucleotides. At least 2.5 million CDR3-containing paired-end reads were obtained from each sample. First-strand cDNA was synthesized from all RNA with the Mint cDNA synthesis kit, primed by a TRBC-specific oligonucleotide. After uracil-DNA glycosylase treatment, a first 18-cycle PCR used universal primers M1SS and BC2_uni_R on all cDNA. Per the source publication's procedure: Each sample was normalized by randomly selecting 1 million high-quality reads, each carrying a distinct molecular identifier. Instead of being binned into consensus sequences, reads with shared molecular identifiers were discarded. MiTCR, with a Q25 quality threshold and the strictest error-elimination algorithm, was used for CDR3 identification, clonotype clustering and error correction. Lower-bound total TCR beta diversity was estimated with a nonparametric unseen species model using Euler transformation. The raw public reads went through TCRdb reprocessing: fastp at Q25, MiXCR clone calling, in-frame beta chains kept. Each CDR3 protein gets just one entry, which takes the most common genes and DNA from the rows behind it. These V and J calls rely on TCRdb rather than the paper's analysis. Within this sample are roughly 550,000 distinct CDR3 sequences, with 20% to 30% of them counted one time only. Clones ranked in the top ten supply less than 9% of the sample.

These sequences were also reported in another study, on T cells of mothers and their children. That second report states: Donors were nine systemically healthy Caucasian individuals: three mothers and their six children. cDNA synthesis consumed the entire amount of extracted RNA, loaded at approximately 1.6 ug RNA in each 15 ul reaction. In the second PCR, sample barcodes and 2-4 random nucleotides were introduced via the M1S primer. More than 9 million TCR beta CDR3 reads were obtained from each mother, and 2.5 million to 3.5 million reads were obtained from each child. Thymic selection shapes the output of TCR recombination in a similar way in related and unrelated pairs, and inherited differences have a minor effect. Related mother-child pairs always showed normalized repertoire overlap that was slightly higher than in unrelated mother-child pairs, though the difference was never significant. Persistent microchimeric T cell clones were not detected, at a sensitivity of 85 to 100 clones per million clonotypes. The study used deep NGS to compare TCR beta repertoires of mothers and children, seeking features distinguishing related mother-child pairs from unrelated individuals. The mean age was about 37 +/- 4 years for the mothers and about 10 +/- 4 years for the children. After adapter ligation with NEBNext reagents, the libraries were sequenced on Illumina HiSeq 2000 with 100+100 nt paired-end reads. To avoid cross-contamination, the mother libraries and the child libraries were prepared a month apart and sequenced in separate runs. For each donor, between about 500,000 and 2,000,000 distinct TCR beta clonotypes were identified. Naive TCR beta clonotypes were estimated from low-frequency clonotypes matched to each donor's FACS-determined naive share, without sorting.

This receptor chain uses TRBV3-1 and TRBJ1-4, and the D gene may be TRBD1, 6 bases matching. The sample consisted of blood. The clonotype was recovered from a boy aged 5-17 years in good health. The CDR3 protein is CASSHIRGGPANEKLFF. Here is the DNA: TGTGCCAGCAGCCACATAAGGGGGGGCCCTGCTAATGAAAAACTGTTTTTT.